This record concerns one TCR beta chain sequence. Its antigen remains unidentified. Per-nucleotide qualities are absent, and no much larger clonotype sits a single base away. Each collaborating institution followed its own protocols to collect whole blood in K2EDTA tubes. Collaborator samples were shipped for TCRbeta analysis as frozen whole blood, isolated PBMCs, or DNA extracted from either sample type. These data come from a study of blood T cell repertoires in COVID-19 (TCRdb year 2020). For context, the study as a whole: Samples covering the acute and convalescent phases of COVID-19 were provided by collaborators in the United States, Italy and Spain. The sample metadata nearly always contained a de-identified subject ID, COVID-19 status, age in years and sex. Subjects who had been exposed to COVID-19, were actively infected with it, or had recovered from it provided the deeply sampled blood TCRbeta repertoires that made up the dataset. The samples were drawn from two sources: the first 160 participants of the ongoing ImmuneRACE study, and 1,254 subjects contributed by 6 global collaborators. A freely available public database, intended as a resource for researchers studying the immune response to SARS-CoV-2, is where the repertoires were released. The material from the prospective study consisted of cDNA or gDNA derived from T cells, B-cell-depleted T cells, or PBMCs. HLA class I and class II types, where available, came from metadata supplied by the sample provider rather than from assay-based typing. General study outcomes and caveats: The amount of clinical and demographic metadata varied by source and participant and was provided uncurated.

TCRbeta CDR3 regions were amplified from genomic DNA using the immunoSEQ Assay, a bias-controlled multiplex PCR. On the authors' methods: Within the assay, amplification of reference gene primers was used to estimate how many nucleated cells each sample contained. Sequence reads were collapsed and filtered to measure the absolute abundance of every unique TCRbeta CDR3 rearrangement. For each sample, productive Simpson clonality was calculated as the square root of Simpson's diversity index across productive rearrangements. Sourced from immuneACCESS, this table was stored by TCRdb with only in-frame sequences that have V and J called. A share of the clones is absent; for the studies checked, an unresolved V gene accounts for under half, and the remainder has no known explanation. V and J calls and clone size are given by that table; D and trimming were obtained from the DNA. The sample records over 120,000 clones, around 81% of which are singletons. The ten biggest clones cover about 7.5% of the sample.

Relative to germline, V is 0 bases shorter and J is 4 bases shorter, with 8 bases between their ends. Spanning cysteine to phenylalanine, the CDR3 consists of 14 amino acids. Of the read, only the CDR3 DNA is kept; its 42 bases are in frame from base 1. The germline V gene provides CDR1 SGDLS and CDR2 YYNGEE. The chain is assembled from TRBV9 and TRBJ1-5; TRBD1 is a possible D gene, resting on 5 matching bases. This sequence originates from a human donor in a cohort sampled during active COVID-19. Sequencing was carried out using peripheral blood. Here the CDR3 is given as CASSVDQGNQPQHF. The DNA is TGTGCCAGCAGCGTAGATCAGGGTAATCAGCCCCAGCATTTT. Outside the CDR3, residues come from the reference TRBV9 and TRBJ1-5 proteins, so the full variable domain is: DSGVTQTPKHLITATGQRVTLRCSPRSGDLSVYWYQQSLDQGLQFLIQYYNGEERAKGNILERFSAQQFPDLHSELNLSSLELGDSALYFCASSVDQGNQPQHFGDGTRLSIL.